This TCR beta chain derives from a study of blood T cell repertoires in COVID-19. Study at large: Specimens from acute and convalescent COVID-19 originated in the United States, Italy and Spain. T cells, B-cell-depleted T cells, or PBMCs provided the cDNA or gDNA that served as material.

Germline lookup yields CDR1 SGHDT and CDR2 YYEEEE. Trimming took off 2 bases at V and 6 bases at J, with 11 bases between the two ends. The CDR3 runs to 14 residues. How the authors handled the data: From reference gene primer amplification, estimates of nucleated cell counts were derived. The table came from immunoSEQ multiplex PCR; TCRdb's copy has only in-frame clones and leaves some out. V, J and clone size reflect that table, while D and trimming were determined from the DNA. The sample contains 300,000 to 350,000 clones, about 89% of which appear only once. Seattle's enrolled individuals joined amid active infection and were then monitored longitudinally.

The clonotype originates from a woman aged 45-60 years with COVID-19, enrolled during active disease. J is TRBJ2-2 and V is TRBV5-6; the D gene is possibly TRBD1 (5 bases). Sequenced sample: peripheral blood. The CDR3 region has the DNA TGTGCCAGCAGCTTTGCAGGGTTTGCCGGGGAGCTGTTTTTT. This gives the protein CASSFAGFAGELFF.